A single sample is the source of the 14 T cell receptor beta chains below, sequenced in a study of blood T cell repertoires in COVID-19. Data came from immunoSEQ multiplex PCR; TCRdb stores just in-frame clones and leaves some out. The sample holds some 42,000 clones, roughly 90% seen once. Material: peripheral blood. These receptors all stem from a human donor in a cohort sampled during active COVID-19.

The chain combines TRBV9 with TRBJ1-6; 7 nucleotides agree with TRBD1. J gave up 6 bases and V 5 bases, and 5 bases lay outside the gene matches. CDR3 length: 14 residues. Germline V gene sequence: CDR1 SGDLS, CDR2 YYNGEE. The CDR3 is CASSKGARNSPLHF. The CDR3 nucleotides read TGTGCCAGCAGTAAGGGGGCGCGTAATTCACCCCTCCACTTT.

V is TRBV18 and J is TRBJ2-6; possible D gene TRBD1, 5 bases. This CDR3 spans 18 amino acids. The germline V gene has CDR1 KGHSH and CDR2 LQKENI. The V gene lost 0 bases and the J gene lost 0 bases, with 12 bases spanning the gap. CDR3 loop: CASSPPKQAHSGANVLTF. CDR3 DNA: TGTGCCAGCTCACCACCGAAACAGGCTCACTCTGGGGCCAACGTCCTGACTTTC.

The rearrangement uses TRBV6-1 and TRBJ1-5; perhaps TRBD1 as D (6 bases). CDR3 size: 15 residues. CDR1 is MNHNS, CDR2 SASEGT, per germline. The V and J ends lost 1 base and 7 bases respectively, with 14 bases between them. In nucleotides, the CDR3 is TGTGCCAGCAGTGAAGTACAGGGTATGGGGCAGCCCCAGCATTTT. Encoded protein: CASSEVQGMGQPQHF.

The chain has TRBV10-3 and TRBJ2-2; 9 bases agree with TRBD1. V was pared by 7 bases and J by 6 bases, with 6 bases of the junction left unmatched. The length of the CDR3 is 14 residues. CDR1 ENHRY and CDR2 SYGVKD come from the germline V gene. The CDR3 sequence: CAITWDRESGELFF. The CDR3 DNA reads TGTGCCATCACCTGGGACAGGGAGTCCGGGGAGCTGTTTTTT.

The V call is TRBV18, the J call TRBJ1-2; no reliable D call. V dropped 1 base and J dropped 1 base, with 13 bases sitting between them. The V gene's germline CDR1 is KGHSH and CDR2 LQKENI. The CDR3 length is 16 residues. CDR3 nucleotides: TGTGCCAGCTCACCACGGCCTGGCAGTGATAACTATGGCTACACCTTC. It yields the protein CASSPRPGSDNYGYTF. The entire variable domain, with the rest obtained from reference TRBV18 and TRBJ1-2, is as follows: NAGVMQNPRHLVRRRGQEARLRCSPMKGHSHVYWYRQLPEEGLKFMVYLQKENIIDESGMPKERFSAEFPKEGPSILRIQQVVRGDSAAYFCASSPRPGSDNYGYTFGSGTRLTVV.

The chain joins TRBV18 to TRBJ2-7; TRBD1 agrees at 9 bases. CDR3 length equals 18 residues. V shed 4 bases and J 0 bases; nucleotides not matched to a gene: 13. The germline CDR1 and CDR2 sequences are KGHSH and LQKENI. The CDR3 is CASSLGDRVSRSSYEQYF. Here the CDR3 DNA reads TGTGCCAGCTCACTCGGGGACAGGGTCTCACGGAGCTCCTACGAGCAGTACTTC. The full variable domain, with the rest looked up from reference TRBV18 and TRBJ2-7, is NAGVMQNPRHLVRRRGQEARLRCSPMKGHSHVYWYRQLPEEGLKFMVYLQKENIIDESGMPKERFSAEFPKEGPSILRIQQVVRGDSAAYFCASSLGDRVSRSSYEQYFGPGTRLTVT.

J is TRBJ1-3 and V is TRBV5-1, with 7 bases fitting TRBD1. From germline, CDR1 is SGHRS and CDR2 YFSETQ. Unmatched junction bases numbered 6, after V lost 0 bases and J lost 3 bases. CDR3 length equals 16 residues. In nucleotides, the CDR3 is TGCGCCAGCAGCTTGGCTACGACAGGGCTTGGAAACACCATATATTTT. It codes for CASSLATTGLGNTIYF.

V usage is TRBV24-1 and J usage is TRBJ1-4; tentative D call: TRBD1 (6 bases). Germline V lookup: CDR1 KGHDR, CDR2 SFDVKD. The CDR3 sequence is 18 residues long. Trimming stripped 4 bases from V and 0 bases from J, with 17 bases between. This CDR3 reads CATSDKGGASATNEKLFF. CDR3 DNA: TGTGCCACCAGTGACAAGGGGGGGGCTAGTGCAACTAATGAAAAACTGTTTTTT.

The chain uses TRBV18 and TRBJ1-3; TRBD1 might be the D (5 bases). The CDR3 consists of 13 residues. CDR1 and CDR2 (germline): KGHSH, LQKENI. The V end was cut by 2 bases, the J end by 15 bases, with 17 bases between. The CDR3 loop reads CASSPAPQAVGYF. The CDR3 bases are TGTGCCAGCTCACCAGCACCACAGGCGGTCGGATATTTT. Complete variable domain (other parts from reference TRBV18 and TRBJ1-3): NAGVMQNPRHLVRRRGQEARLRCSPMKGHSHVYWYRQLPEEGLKFMVYLQKENIIDESGMPKERFSAEFPKEGPSILRIQQVVRGDSAAYFCASSPAPQAVGYFGEGSWLTVV.

The rearrangement uses TRBV27 and TRBJ2-2; 14 bases fit TRBD2. Germline CDR1 reads MNHEY; CDR2 reads SMNVEV (reference sequence). Unmatched junction bases numbered 5, after V lost 5 bases and J lost 3 bases. The CDR3 totals 17 residues. CDR3 sequence reads: CASSTTSGGAYTGELFF. CDR3 DNA sequence: TGTGCCAGCAGTACGACTAGCGGGGGGGCGTACACCGGGGAGCTGTTTTTT.

The V gene is TRBV30, the J gene TRBJ2-5; weak D call: TRBD2 (6 bases). This CDR3 is 12 amino acids long. Per germline, CDR1 GTSNPN and CDR2 SVGIG (reference sequence). V gave up 5 bases and J gave up 5 bases, with 12 bases separating them. The CDR3 region has the DNA TGTGCCTGGGAATCCGCGGGGGAGACCCAGTACTTC. Amino acid sequence: CAWESAGETQYF.

For the CDR3, the DNA is TGTGCCAGTAGGCGGGGGACAGGGTCGCCAGATACGCAGTATTTT. This translates into CASRRGTGSPDTQYF. The gene calls are TRBV19 and TRBJ2-3; 9 nucleotides line up with TRBD1. The CDR3 is made up of 15 amino acids. CDR1 is LNHDA, CDR2 SQIVND, per germline (reference sequence). The V gene end was trimmed by 6 bases and the J gene end by 4 bases; junction bases not matched to a gene: 8.

This chain connects TRBV30 to TRBJ1-5; a weak D match, TRBD1 (6 bases). CDR1 is GTSNPN, CDR2 SVGIG, per germline (reference sequence). The CDR3 consists of 12 residues. The germline V and J ends were trimmed by 2 bases and 7 bases, with 9 bases remaining between them. This chain's CDR3 is CAWSFRGQPQHF. The CDR3 nucleotides are TGTGCCTGGAGTTTCAGGGGACAGCCCCAGCATTTT.

The V and J genes are TRBV4-1 and TRBJ2-2; 8 bases fit TRBD1. The J segment lost 6 bases and the V segment lost 5 bases, leaving 8 bases of the junction unmatched. Germline V gene data show CDR1 as MGHRA and CDR2 as YSYEKL. CDR3 length: 15 amino acids. CDR3 protein: CASSGSGGVAGELFF. CDR3 nucleotides: TGCGCCAGCAGCGGGTCAGGGGGCGTCGCCGGGGAGCTGTTTTTT.